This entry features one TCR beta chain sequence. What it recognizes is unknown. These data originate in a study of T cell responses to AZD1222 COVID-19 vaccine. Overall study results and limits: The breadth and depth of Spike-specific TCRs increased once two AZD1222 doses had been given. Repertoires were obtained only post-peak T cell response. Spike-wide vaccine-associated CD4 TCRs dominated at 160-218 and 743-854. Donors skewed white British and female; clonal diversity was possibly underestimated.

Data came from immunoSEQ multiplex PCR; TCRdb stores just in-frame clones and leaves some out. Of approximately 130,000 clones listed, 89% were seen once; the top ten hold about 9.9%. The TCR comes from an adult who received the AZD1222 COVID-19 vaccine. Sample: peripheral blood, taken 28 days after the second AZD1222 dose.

CDR3 residues: CASSEYGYTF. The DNA of the CDR3 is TGTGCCAGCAGTGAGTATGGCTACACCTTC. The genes are TRBV2 and TRBJ1-2; the D is unclear. Germline CDR1 is SNHLY and CDR2 is FYNNEI. The CDR3 has 10 amino acids. V was cut by 3 bases and J by 5 bases, with 1 base left in between.